This TCR beta chain was sequenced for a study of blood T cell repertoires in COVID-19. Looking at the study overall: Specimens from acute and convalescent COVID-19 originated in the United States, Italy and Spain. The cDNA or gDNA used as material had been derived from T cells, B-cell-depleted T cells, or PBMCs.

TCRdb keeps only in-frame clones here, not all; method: immunoSEQ multiplex PCR. The data contain about 250,000 clones, more than 80% of them singletons. This CDR3 has 15 residues. Per the germline V gene, CDR1 is SGHRS and CDR2 is YFSETQ. V was trimmed by 0 bases and J by 6 bases, leaving 12 bases between them. This TCR derives from a human donor in a cohort sampled during active COVID-19. The gene calls are TRBV5-1 and TRBJ2-2, with D possibly being TRBD1 (6 bases). Sequenced sample: peripheral blood. The CDR3 sequence: CASSLAQGTAGELFF. CDR3 bases: TGCGCCAGCAGCTTGGCACAGGGTACTGCCGGGGAGCTGTTTTTT.